The 6 T cell receptor beta chains below were found in one sample sequenced in a study of blood T cell repertoires in COVID-19. TCRdb's table, derived via immunoSEQ multiplex PCR, lists solely in-frame clones and lacks some. The sample has some 100,000 clones, less than 85% seen once. The specimen was peripheral blood. Source of these receptors: a woman in her 70s with active or convalescent COVID-19.

The chain combines TRBV27 with TRBJ2-5, with D perhaps matching TRBD1 (6 bases). This CDR3 is built from 15 residues. Germline-derived CDR1 and CDR2 are MNHEY and SMNVEV (reference sequence). Trimming shortened V by 6 bases and J by 5 bases, and 19 bases separated the two germline ends. The CDR3 DNA follows: TGTGCCAGCAGCTACGACACAGGGCCCCCGGAGACCCAGTACTTC. Amino acids: CASSYDTGPPETQYF.

The chain employs TRBV5-5 and TRBJ2-1; the D gene is possibly TRBD2 (5 bases). CDR3 length equals 15 residues. V dropped 0 bases and J dropped 1 base, with 8 bases sitting between them. Germline V gene data show CDR1 as SGHKS and CDR2 as YYEKEE (reference sequence). This chain's CDR3 is CASSLVGDSYNEQFF. The CDR3 DNA sequence: TGTGCCAGCAGCTTGGTCGGGGATTCCTACAATGAGCAGTTCTTC.

This sequence joins TRBV10-3 and TRBJ2-1; 16 bases agree with TRBD2. J gave up 7 bases and V 6 bases, and 3 bases lay outside the gene matches. The CDR3 has 15 residues. Germline V gives CDR1 ENHRY, CDR2 SYGVKD. CDR3 coding DNA: TGTGCCATCAGAGGGACTAGCGGGGGGGCGAATGAGCAGTTCTTC. Protein sequence: CAIRGTSGGANEQFF.

The chain uses TRBV19 and TRBJ1-5, with 9 positions matching TRBD1. Per germline, CDR1 LNHDA and CDR2 SQIVND (reference sequence). CDR3 length equals 14 residues. The ends lost 6 bases at V and 11 bases at J; junction bases unmatched: 11. CDR3 residues: CASSTGTGLSAQHF. Here the CDR3 DNA reads TGTGCCAGTAGCACCGGGACAGGGCTGTCAGCCCAGCATTTT.

This chain uses TRBV9 with TRBJ1-2; D is unclear. V lost 0 bases and J lost 2, with 11 bases in between. Germline V gene sequence: CDR1 SGDLS, CDR2 YYNGEE. This CDR3 contains 15 residues. The CDR3 protein is CASSVGAGLNYGYTF. CDR3 in DNA: TGTGCCAGCAGCGTAGGTGCAGGACTGAACTATGGCTACACCTTC.

The V gene is TRBV15, the J gene TRBJ1-4, with D unresolved. Germline lookup yields CDR1 LNHNV and CDR2 YYDKDF (reference sequence). Trimming pared 5 bases from V and 5 bases from J, leaving 9 bases between. The CDR3 has 13 amino acids. CDR3 region: CATSSGRNEKLFF. DNA for the CDR3: TGTGCCACCAGCTCGGGGAGAAATGAAAAACTGTTTTTT.